The 25 T cell receptor beta chains below all came from one sample that was sequenced in a study of cytomegalovirus exposure and HLA in healthy donors. Method: immunoSEQ multiplex PCR; TCRdb's copy keeps in-frame clones and lacks some. The table includes fewer than 200,000 clones, 86% detected once. Material for sequencing was PBMCs. The receptors derive from a man aged 30 to 39 in good health and CMV-seropositive.

The chain uses TRBV11-2 and TRBJ1-6; TRBD1 aligns across 8 bases. The CDR3 runs 16 residues. V was pared by 5 bases and J by 7 bases, with 10 bases of the junction left unmatched. CDR1 and CDR2 (germline): SGHAT, FQNNGV. CDR3 region: CASSRLVQGDNSPLHF. CDR3 bases: TGTGCCAGCAGCCGCCTGGTACAGGGGGACAATTCACCCCTCCACTTT.

The chain joins TRBV5-6 to TRBJ2-1, with D hard to call. CDR3 length equals 15 residues. CDR1 is SGHDT and CDR2 is YYEEEE in the germline V gene. V lost 4 bases to trimming and J lost 6 bases, with 17 bases between them. The CDR3 region is CASSQAVARSNEQFF. The CDR3 coding sequence is TGTGCCAGCAGCCAGGCGGTGGCTCGGTCCAATGAGCAGTTCTTC.

The gene calls are TRBV11-3 and TRBJ2-1, with TRBD1 identical over 9 bases. V lost 5 bases to trimming and J lost 12 bases; unmatched junction nucleotides: 5. CDR1 and CDR2 from the germline V gene are SGHNT and YENEEA. This CDR3 region has 12 residues. The CDR3 nucleotides are TGTGCCAGCAGCGCGGACAGGGGTATGCAGTTCTTC. It is translated as CASSADRGMQFF.

The rearrangement joins TRBV6-5 to TRBJ1-3; possible D gene TRBD1, 6 bases. The germline V gene has CDR1 MNHEY and CDR2 SVGAGI. This CDR3 is 15 amino acids long. Trimming removed 6 bases from V and 0 bases from J, with 12 bases in between. CDR3 coding DNA: TGTGCCAGCAGCGAGGGACAACACTCTGGAAACACCATATATTTT. Protein sequence: CASSEGQHSGNTIYF.

The chain employs TRBV5-1 and TRBJ2-7; weak D call: TRBD1 (6 bases). The V gene's germline CDR1 is SGHRS and CDR2 YFSETQ. The CDR3 totals 15 residues. V was shortened by 0 bases and J by 7 bases, with 17 bases between the two germline ends. DNA of the CDR3: TGCGCCAGCAGCTTGGCACAGGGTAAAATGTGGGAGCAGTACTTC. Translated: CASSLAQGKMWEQYF.

This clone has just one count. The chain is built from TRBV7-9 and TRBJ1-6; no definite D call. This CDR3 comprises 14 residues. V lost 5 bases, J lost 4 bases, and 9 bases lay in between. Germline V lookup: CDR1 SEHNR, CDR2 FQNEAQ (reference sequence). The DNA of the CDR3 is TGTGCCAGCAGCCGCGACGGGTATAATTCACCCCTCCACTTT. As protein: CASSRDGYNSPLHF.

The chain employs TRBV7-9 and TRBJ1-6; D unresolved. The CDR3 length is 15 residues. CDR1 is SEHNR, CDR2 FQNEAQ, per germline (reference sequence). Between the trimmed V and J ends, which lost 2 bases and 5 bases, there was a span of 10 bases. The CDR3 protein is CASSLPGLDNSPLHF. The CDR3 bases are TGTGCCAGCAGCTTACCAGGTCTGGATAATTCACCCCTCCACTTT.

The rearrangement links TRBV6-5 to TRBJ1-2; tentatively, D is TRBD1 (6 bases). Per the germline V gene, CDR1 is MNHEY and CDR2 is SVGAGI. With 7 bases removed from V and 8 bases from J, the gap between germline ends came to 17 bases. The CDR3 length is 13 residues. DNA of the CDR3: TGTGCCAGCACCCCCCGGGGGGCCGGAGGCTACACCTTC. This gives the protein CASTPRGAGGYTF.

The chain has TRBV9 and TRBJ2-1, with 7 bases lining up with TRBD2. Germline loops: CDR1 SGDLS, CDR2 YYNGEE. This CDR3 is built from 13 residues. The V gene end was trimmed by 0 bases and the J gene end by 8 bases; junction bases not matched to a gene: 2. The CDR3 spells CASSVGTRYEQFF. The CDR3 DNA reads as TGTGCCAGCAGCGTAGGGACTAGGTATGAGCAGTTCTTC.

This chain uses TRBV25-1 with TRBJ2-5; TRBD1 aligns across 7 bases. V lost 5 bases to trimming and J lost 4 bases; unmatched junction nucleotides: 10. Germline CDR1 and CDR2: MGHDK and SYGVNS. The CDR3 contains 15 residues. The CDR3 DNA sequence: TGTGCCAGCAGTAACCTCGGGACAGCTGGAGAGACCCAGTACTTC. Protein: CASSNLGTAGETQYF.

The CDR3 DNA is TGTGCCAGCAGTTACCCCTCGAGCGGGGGTTGGACTGAAGCTTTCTTT. Its translation is CASSYPSSGGWTEAFF. The rearrangement links TRBV6-5 to TRBJ1-1; D possibly corresponds to TRBD1 (5 bases). The V end was cut by 2 bases, the J end by 5 bases, with 18 bases between. The CDR3 length is 16 residues. Germline CDR1 is MNHEY and CDR2 is SVGAGI.

The rearrangement uses TRBV5-1 and TRBJ1-4, with 8 positions matching TRBD1. Germline CDR1 is SGHRS and CDR2 is YFSETQ. The trim removed 0 bases at V and 6 bases at J, leaving 4 bases unmatched. This CDR3 spans 15 amino acids. The DNA of the CDR3 is TGCGCCAGCAGCTTGGGTGGACAGGGCCATGAAAAACTGTTTTTT. Translated, it gives CASSLGGQGHEKLFF.

The rearrangement uses TRBV6-5 and TRBJ1-2; tentatively, D is TRBD1 (6 bases). Germline assignment: CDR1 MNHEY and CDR2 SVGAGI. V was trimmed by 4 bases and J by 4 bases, leaving 19 bases between them. The CDR3 is 16 amino acids. CDR3: CASSSNLDRFSYGYTF. In nucleotides, the CDR3 is TGTGCCAGCAGTTCTAATCTTGACAGGTTCTCCTATGGCTACACCTTC.

The chain employs TRBV28 and TRBJ1-5; D gene unclear. CDR1 MDHEN and CDR2 SYDVKM come from the germline V gene. This CDR3 is built from 10 residues. V was shortened by 4 bases and J by 8 bases, with 3 bases between the two germline ends. CDR3 nucleotide sequence: TGTGCCAGCAGTTCAGAGCCCCAGCATTTT. Translation: CASSSEPQHF.

The gene calls are TRBV6-5 and TRBJ2-7, with TRBD1 identical over 8 bases. J gave up 6 bases and V 4 bases, and 14 bases lay outside the gene matches. Germline assignment: CDR1 MNHEY and CDR2 SVGAGI. The CDR3 sequence is 16 residues long. CDR3 sequence (DNA): TGTGCCAGCAGTTTTTCCCGGACAGGGTTAGTGGGCGAGCAGTACTTC. Its translation: CASSFSRTGLVGEQYF.

This rearrangement joins TRBV18 to TRBJ1-4, with unresolved D. V was shortened by 6 bases and J by 3 bases, with 14 bases between the two germline ends. CDR1 KGHSH and CDR2 LQKENI come from the germline V gene. The length of the CDR3 is 15 residues. The CDR3 loop reads CASSPLELANEKLFF. CDR3 sequence (DNA): TGTGCCAGCTCCCCTCTGGAGTTGGCTAATGAAAAACTGTTTTTT.

For the CDR3, the DNA is TGTGCCAGCAGCTTTAGGGGTAGCAATCAGCCCCAGCATTTT. Its translation is CASSFRGSNQPQHF. The chain combines TRBV7-2 with TRBJ1-5, with TRBD1 as a possible D gene (5 bases). This CDR3 is 14 amino acids long. The germline V gene has CDR1 SGHTA and CDR2 FQGNSA. Trimming shortened V by 3 bases and J by 0 bases, and 6 bases separated the two germline ends.

This clone was seen only a few times. The chain carries TRBV27 and TRBJ2-2; no clear D. The CDR3 contains 12 residues. Trimming took off 3 bases at V and 6 bases at J, with 5 bases between the two ends. Looked up from germline, CDR1 is MNHEY and CDR2 is SMNVEV (reference sequence). CDR3 region: CASSLMAGELFF. The CDR3 bases are TGTGCCAGCAGTTTGATGGCCGGGGAGCTGTTTTTT.

The chain uses TRBV5-1 and TRBJ2-7; no clear D. This CDR3 spans 15 amino acids. Trimming left V 4 bases short and J 1 base short, with 15 bases between. Germline-derived CDR1 and CDR2 are SGHRS and YFSETQ. DNA of the CDR3: TGCGCCAGCAGCCCCTCTGCAGCCTTTTCCTACGAGCAGTACTTC. Translated, it gives CASSPSAAFSYEQYF.

This chain links TRBV29-1 with TRBJ2-3; 7 bases map to TRBD1. The J segment lost 3 bases and the V segment lost 8 bases, leaving 8 bases of the junction unmatched. CDR3 length: 13 residues. CDR1 and CDR2 from the germline V gene are SQVTM and ANQGSEA. The CDR3 DNA reads TGCAGCTTCGCAGGGGGTTTGACAGATACGCAGTATTTT. Translation: CSFAGGLTDTQYF.

J is TRBJ2-7 and V is TRBV6-1, with 7 bases that match TRBD1. CDR1 is MNHNS and CDR2 is SASEGT in the germline V gene. V shed 4 bases, J shed 6 bases, and the junction held 3 bases outside the gene matches. The CDR3 consists of 12 residues. As DNA, the CDR3 is TGTGCCAGCAGTGCCACAGGGGTCGAGCAGTACTTC. Translated, it gives CASSATGVEQYF.

This chain uses TRBV27 with TRBJ2-1, with D perhaps matching TRBD1 (6 bases). Germline V gene data show CDR1 as MNHEY and CDR2 as SMNVEV (reference sequence). The CDR3 is 16 residues long. V lost 5 bases, J lost 2 bases, and 16 bases lay in between. CDR3 sequence (DNA): TGTGCCAGCAGTCCCTTCGATAGGACAGCCTACAATGAGCAGTTCTTC. Translating gives CASSPFDRTAYNEQFF.

V gene TRBV4-1 combines with J gene TRBJ1-2, with 9 bases fitting TRBD1. This CDR3 region has 15 residues. CDR1 and CDR2 from the germline V gene are MGHRA and YSYEKL. V lost 3 bases, J lost 4 bases, and 6 bases stayed unmatched. The CDR3 protein is CASSQRDRAGYGYTF. The CDR3 nucleotides are TGCGCCAGCAGCCAGCGGGACAGGGCGGGCTATGGCTACACCTTC.

V usage is TRBV6-6 and J usage is TRBJ2-4, with D perhaps matching TRBD1 (5 bases). V was cut by 5 bases and J by 1 base, with 15 bases left in between. The germline V gene has CDR1 MNHNY and CDR2 SVGAGI (reference sequence). The length of the CDR3 is 16 residues. This CDR3 is CASSNNRFHAKNIQYF. The CDR3 region has the DNA TGTGCCAGCAGTAATAACAGGTTCCACGCCAAAAACATTCAGTACTTC.

The chain uses TRBV11-2 and TRBJ1-3, with a weak D call TRBD1 (5 bases). The germline gives CDR1 SGHAT, CDR2 FQNNGV. The CDR3 loop spans 15 amino acids. Trimming removed 1 base at V and 0 bases at J, with 7 bases between. CDR3 DNA: TGTGCCAGCAGCTTAGGGGGGTACTCTGGAAACACCATATATTTT. Its translation: CASSLGGYSGNTIYF.